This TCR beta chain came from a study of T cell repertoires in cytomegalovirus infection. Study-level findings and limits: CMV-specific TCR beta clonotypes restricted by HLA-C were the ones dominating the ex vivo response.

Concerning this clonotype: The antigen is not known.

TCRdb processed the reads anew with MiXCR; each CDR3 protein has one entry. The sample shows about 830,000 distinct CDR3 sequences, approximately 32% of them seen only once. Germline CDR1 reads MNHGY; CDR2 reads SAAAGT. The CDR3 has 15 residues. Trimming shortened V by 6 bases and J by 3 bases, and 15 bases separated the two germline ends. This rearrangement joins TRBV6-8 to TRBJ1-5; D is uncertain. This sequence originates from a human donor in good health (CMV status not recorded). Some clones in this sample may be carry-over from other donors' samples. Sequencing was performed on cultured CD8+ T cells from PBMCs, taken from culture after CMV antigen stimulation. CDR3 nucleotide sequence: TGTGCCAGCAGCCGAAGTTGGGCGGTCAATCAGCCCCAGCATTTT. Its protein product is CASSRSWAVNQPQHF.